The 32 T cell receptor beta chains listed next were all sequenced from one sample in a study of tumor-infiltrating lymphocytes in primary liver carcinoma. Co-extraction yielded RNA and DNA from around 20-30 mg of unsorted bulk tissue. Constant-region priming of about 500 ng total RNA yielded TCR beta cDNA. Investigators got TCR beta libraries out of three nested multiplex PCR rounds, done with slightly modified ARM-PCR. The study ran its first two PCR rounds for roughly 11 cycles each, using TRBV1-TRBV30 forward primers and a C-beta reverse primer. TCRdb reprocessed the multiplex PCR reads via MiXCR and lists one record per CDR3 protein. The sample holds about 33,000 distinct CDR3 sequences, 60% to 85% seen once. Material for sequencing was liver tumor tissue from sampling region 5. The subset here: tumor region T5, tumor centre. The receptors derive from a man aged 35 to 55 with primary liver carcinoma and hepatitis B virus infection.

As regards this clonotype: Relative to the germline gene, one junction end is altered; a read error may explain this. CDR3 region: CASSSLGQGSNEQLF. For the CDR3, the DNA is TGTGCCAGTAGCTCCCTAGGACAGGGGAGCAATGAGCAGTTATTC. The chain is built from TRBV11-1 and TRBJ2-1, with TRBD1 matching over 9 bases. The CDR3 extends over 15 amino acids. In germline, CDR1 is SGHAT, CDR2 FQDESV (reference sequence).

To note about this clonotype: A much larger clone differs from this one at a single base, so this may be a read error. The chain employs TRBV28 and TRBJ1-5; tentative D call: TRBD1 (5 bases). With 6 bases removed from V and 15 bases from J, the gap between germline ends came to 24 bases. Per the germline V gene, CDR1 is MDHEN and CDR2 is SYDVKM. The CDR3 runs to 14 residues. In DNA form, the CDR3 reads TGTGCCAGCAGAAAAGGGGAAGTCAATCAGTCCCGGCATTTT. Encoded protein: CASRKGEVNQSRHF.

The gene calls are TRBV29-1 and TRBJ2-7, with D possibly matching TRBD2 (6 bases). The CDR3 has 14 residues. V was cut by 6 bases and J by 5 bases, with 20 bases left in between. Germline values: CDR1 SQVTM, CDR2 ANQGSEA. CDR3 in DNA: TGCAGCGTCGTTTTAGCGGTAGCATTCCACGAGCAGTACTTC. Translated: CSVVLAVAFHEQYF.

As for this clonotype: The germline gene is not matched at one end of the junction; a read error may be the cause. The chain employs TRBV6-5 and TRBJ1-2; D unclear. CDR1 and CDR2 (germline): MNHEY, SVGAGI. The CDR3 consists of 13 residues. The CDR3 loop reads CPSTPHSNYGYTF. For the CDR3, the DNA is TGTCCCAGCACCCCCCATAGCAACTATGGCTACACCTTC.

The chain is built from TRBV6-2 or TRBV6-3 and TRBJ1-5, with D possibly matching TRBD1 (5 bases). V lost 11 bases and J 9 bases, leaving 26 bases between the germline ends. Germline CDR1 and CDR2: MNHEY and SVGEGT. The CDR3 has 15 amino acids. The CDR3 region is CACTLDSYSNGPQHF. CDR3 DNA: TGTGCCTGCACCCTCGACAGTTATAGCAATGGGCCCCAGCATTTT.

This clonotype was detected many times. The chain has TRBV6-1 and TRBJ2-3; unclear D gene. CDR1 is MNHNS and CDR2 is SASEGT in the germline V gene. V was clipped by 11 bases and J by 2 bases, with 17 bases between them. This CDR3 is built from 14 residues. CDR3 loop: CASRWVEDTDTQYF. The CDR3 coding sequence is TGTGCCTCCAGGTGGGTCGAGGACACAGATACGCAGTATTTT.

The genes are TRBV6-1 and TRBJ2-3; no firm D call. The CDR3 consists of 14 residues. Germline V gives CDR1 MNHNS, CDR2 SASEGT. CDR3 region: CTISRGPGADTQYF. The CDR3, as DNA: TGTACCATATCTAGAGGACCGGGCGCAGATACGCAGTATTTT.

Details on this clonotype: Its ends do not fully match the called genes, so a read error is possible. The chain is built from TRBV4-1 and TRBJ2-2; 9 positions agree with TRBD2. The CDR3 covers 18 residues. Per germline, CDR1 MGHRA and CDR2 YSYEKL. The CDR3 reads CARSQRPPGLAETGELFF. The DNA for the CDR3 is TGCGCCAGAAGCCAGCGCCCCCCGGGACTAGCAGAAACCGGGGAGCTGTTTTTT.

The chain employs TRBV5-5 and TRBJ2-1; TRBD2 is a possible D gene (6 bases). V was trimmed by 4 bases and J by 8 bases, leaving 19 bases between them. Per germline, CDR1 SGHKS and CDR2 YYEKEE (reference sequence). The CDR3 is 15 residues long. For the CDR3, the DNA is TGTGCCAGCAGCCCTAGACTAGGAGGAGAAGATGAGCAGTTCTTC. It is translated as CASSPRLGGEDEQFF.

This chain joins TRBV6-6 and TRBJ1-1, with 8 nucleotides matching TRBD1. Germline values: CDR1 MNHNY, CDR2 SVGAGI (reference sequence). There are 13 residues in the CDR3. J gave up 5 bases and V 6 bases, and 5 bases lay outside the gene matches. CDR3 nucleotide sequence: TGTGCCAGCAGCACAGGGGGGATTACTGAAGCTTTCTTT. Protein product: CASSTGGITEAFF.

To note about this clonotype: Germline is not matched at one junction end, which may reflect a read error. The chain recombines TRBV11-1 with TRBJ2-5; TRBD1 matches 7 bases. The CDR3 covers 14 residues. In germline, CDR1 is SGHAT, CDR2 FQDESV (reference sequence). CDR3 sequence: CASSGQVGVETQCF. The CDR3 coding sequence is TGTGCCAGCAGTGGACAGGTGGGGGTGGAGACCCAGTGTTTC.

As regards this clonotype: Without the conserved terminal phenylalanine or tryptophan, this CDR3 likely stems from a read error. This chain joins TRBV6-6 and TRBJ2-3; TRBD1 might be the D (6 bases). The DNA end lines up better with TRBJ1-5; the J call may be wrong. Germline V gene lookup returns CDR1 MNHNY and CDR2 SVGAGI (reference sequence). This CDR3 comprises 16 residues. This chain's CDR3 is CASSSGGRDMGDTQHL. The CDR3 region has the DNA TGTGCCAGCAGTTCTGGCGGGAGGGACATGGGAGATACGCAGCATCTT.

With regard to this clonotype: A read error is possible here, since a much larger clone lies one base away. The rearrangement joins TRBV25-1 to TRBJ2-2; possibly TRBD1 for D (6 bases). Germline loops: CDR1 MGHDK, CDR2 SYGVNS. This CDR3 has 16 residues. Here the CDR3 DNA reads TGTGCCAGCAGAGAATTCGCGGACAGGAACACCGGGGAGCTGTTTTTT. This codes for CASREFADRNTGELFF.

Concerning this clonotype: One end of the junction is discordant with germline, which a read error may explain. V gene TRBV6-6 combines with J gene TRBJ1-6, with TRBD1 identical over 7 bases. Germline lookup yields CDR1 MNHNY and CDR2 SVGAGI (reference sequence). The CDR3 has 13 residues. The CDR3, as DNA: TGTTCCAGCAGTCGAACAGGGGATTCACCCCTCCACTTT. As protein: CSSSRTGDSPLHF.

This clonotype turned up a few times. One junction end disagrees with the germline gene, perhaps due to a read error. The chain combines TRBV10-3 with TRBJ1-5, with D unresolved. The CDR3 has 14 residues. Germline values: CDR1 ENHRY, CDR2 SYGVKD. The CDR3 protein is CAISEYEGDQPHHF. Here the CDR3 DNA reads TGTGCCATCAGTGAGTATGAGGGCGACCAGCCCCACCACTTT.

Note on this clonotype: Mismatch with germline at one junction end may stem from a read error. The chain has TRBV11-1 and TRBJ2-1; no clear D. The CDR3 has 13 residues. The germline V gene encodes CDR1 SGHAT and CDR2 FQDESV (reference sequence). The CDR3 sequence: CTSSPYSGDEQFF. For the CDR3, the DNA is TGTACCAGCAGCCCCTACAGTGGTGATGAGCAGTTCTTC.

This clonotype was seen at least ten times. Just one base apart from a much larger clone, this may be a read error. The chain uses TRBV5-1 and TRBJ1-2, with D hard to call. This CDR3 spans 15 amino acids. CDR1 is SGHRS, CDR2 YFSETQ, per germline. V was clipped by 0 bases and J by 5 bases, with 14 bases between them. The CDR3, as DNA: TGCGCCAGCAGCTTGGCGGGTCTCGCTGAGTATGGCTACACCTTC. This codes for CASSLAGLAEYGYTF.

This clonotype came up once. A junction end diverges from the germline sequence, so it may reflect a read error. The V gene is TRBV5-5, the J gene TRBJ2-2; D is unresolved. This CDR3 is 13 amino acids long. Germline CDR1 reads SGHKS; CDR2 reads YYEKEE (reference sequence). CDR3 DNA sequence: TGTGCCGGCAGCTTGAGAGTCACCGGGGAGCTGTTTTTT. It yields the protein CAGSLRVTGELFF.

The rearrangement uses TRBV10-3 and TRBJ2-1, with D possibly being TRBD2 (5 bases). The germline gives CDR1 ENHRY, CDR2 SYGVKD. The CDR3 extends over 12 amino acids. The V end lost 11 bases, the J end lost 5 bases, and 13 bases lay between the germline ends. CDR3 in amino acids: CAYRESNNEQFF. The CDR3 DNA follows: TGTGCCTACCGGGAAAGCAACAATGAGCAGTTCTTC.

This rearrangement joins TRBV18 to TRBJ2-7, with 7 bases identical to TRBD2. Trimming at V came to 6 bases and at J to 3 bases, leaving 17 bases not matched to a gene. CDR1 KGHSH and CDR2 LQKENI come from the germline V gene. The CDR3 has 17 amino acids. The CDR3 reads CASSNTTGIGGIYEQYF. CDR3 nucleotides: TGTGCCAGCTCGAACACCACCGGAATCGGGGGGATCTACGAGCAGTACTTC.

In this sample, this clonotype turned up a few times. One end of the junction does not line up with germline, which may come from a read error. The chain couples TRBV6-5 to TRBJ2-7; TRBD2 matches 10 bases. The germline V gene encodes CDR1 MNHEY and CDR2 SVGAGI. The CDR3 runs 14 residues. CDR3 protein: CSSPTSGTAYKQYF. The CDR3 DNA reads TGTTCCAGCCCTACTAGCGGGACGGCCTACAAGCAGTACTTC.

About this clonotype itself: A read error may explain this, as a much larger clone is one base away. The conserved final phenylalanine or tryptophan is absent from the CDR3, which likely points to a read error. This rearrangement joins TRBV11-2 to TRBJ1-4, with 8 bases aligning to TRBD1. Trimming at V came to 5 bases and at J to 12 bases, leaving 14 bases not matched to a gene. This CDR3 has 15 residues. The germline gives CDR1 SGHAT, CDR2 FQNNGV. The CDR3 region is CASSLADRVWEELFL. CDR3 coding DNA: TGTGCCAGCAGCCTCGCGGACAGGGTATGGGAAGAACTGTTTTTA.

In its sample, this clonotype was seen once. No conserved phenylalanine or tryptophan is present at the end of the CDR3, so a read error is the likely explanation. V gene TRBV4-1 combines with J gene TRBJ1-6; 7 bases map to TRBD1. Germline CDR1 reads MGHRA; CDR2 reads YSYEKL. Trimming at V came to 3 bases and at J to 8 bases, leaving 10 bases not matched to a gene. The CDR3 is 16 residues long. In DNA form, the CDR3 reads TGCGCCAGCAGCCACAACCTACAGGGGACGGATTCACCCCTCCACTCT. It is translated as CASSHNLQGTDSPLHS.

This clonotype was counted only a few times. The V and J genes are TRBV10-3 and TRBJ1-1; D ambiguous. V was cut by 2 bases and J by 7 bases, with 8 bases left in between. Looked up from germline, CDR1 is ENHRY and CDR2 is SYGVKD. The CDR3 runs 12 residues. CDR3 in DNA: TGTGCCATCAGTGAGGGTCGGTATGAAGCTTTCTTT. Translated, it gives CAISEGRYEAFF.

On this clonotype itself: A much larger clone lies a single base off, so this may be a read error. The gene calls are TRBV6-2 or TRBV6-3 and TRBJ2-7; D unclear. This CDR3 contains 15 residues. From germline, CDR1 is MNHEY and CDR2 SVGEGT. The CDR3: CASGPQAHPSYEHYF. DNA of the CDR3: TGTGCCAGCGGTCCCCAGGCGCACCCCTCCTACGAGCACTACTTC.

As to this clonotype: A much bigger clone sits one base away, suggesting this may be a read error. The CDR3, as DNA: TGTGCCAGCAGTTTACTCGGGGGTGGGAATTCACACCTCCACTTT. Translated: CASSLLGGGNSHLHF. The chain joins TRBV28 to TRBJ1-6, with D perhaps matching TRBD1 (5 bases). CDR3 length: 15 amino acids. The germline CDR1 and CDR2 sequences are MDHEN and SYDVKM. The entire variable domain, with the rest obtained from reference TRBV28 and TRBJ1-6, is as follows: DVKVTQSSRYLVKRTGEKVFLECVQDMDHENMFWYRQDPGLGLRLIYFSYDVKMKEKGDIPEGYSVSREKKERFSLILESASTNQTSMYLCASSLLGGGNSHLHFGNGTRLTVT.

This clonotype appeared once. The rearrangement uses TRBV10-2 and TRBJ2-1, with D possibly being TRBD2 (6 bases). CDR1 is WSHSY and CDR2 is SAAADI in the germline V gene. The length of the CDR3 is 13 residues. V was shortened by 9 bases and J by 9 bases, with 18 bases between the two germline ends. The CDR3 nucleotides read TGCGCCAGTAGCCTGACTAGGCCGGCTGAGCAGTTCTTC. Its translation is CASSLTRPAEQFF.

About this clonotype itself: The missing conserved phenylalanine or tryptophan at the end of this CDR3 makes a read error likely. The genes are TRBV6-5 and TRBJ1-1; D uncertain. V was cut by 7 bases and J by 4 bases, with 16 bases left in between. Germline V gene sequence: CDR1 MNHEY, CDR2 SVGAGI. The CDR3 has 14 residues. The CDR3 DNA is TGTGCCAGCAATCCAACCAGGATCTGCACTGAAGCTTTCTTA. This encodes CASNPTRICTEAFL.

The chain is built from TRBV4-3 and TRBJ2-3; no clear D. The CDR3 sequence is 12 residues long. CDR1 and CDR2 (germline): LGHNA, YSLEER. V lost 3 bases and J lost 7, with 8 bases in between. Written as DNA, the CDR3 is TGCGCCAGCAGCCATGATACCTATACGCAGTATTTT. Translated: CASSHDTYTQYF.

Comments on this clonotype: One end of the junction is discordant with germline, which a read error may explain. The CDR3 sequence is CANSTGQGTSPLHF. In nucleotides, the CDR3 is TGTGCCAACAGTACGGGACAGGGGACCTCACCCCTCCACTTT. V and J are TRBV12-3 or TRBV12-4 and TRBJ1-6, with TRBD1 matching over 10 bases. The CDR3 has 14 residues.

The table lists this clonotype with a few counts. Germline is not matched at one junction end, which may reflect a read error. The CDR3: CASSLVGATGTGELSF. In DNA form, the CDR3 reads TGTGCCAGCAGCTTAGTAGGGGCCACAGGGACCGGTGAGCTGTCTTTT. The V and J genes are TRBV13 and TRBJ2-2, with TRBD1 as a possible D gene (6 bases). CDR1 and CDR2 (germline): PRHDT, FYEKMQ (reference sequence). This CDR3 is built from 16 residues.

This clonotype was counted many times. A much larger clonotype is one base distant, so this may be a read error. The chain has TRBV6-6 and TRBJ1-6, with D possibly matching TRBD1 (5 bases). The CDR3 has 14 amino acids. Trimming removed 3 bases from V and 9 bases from J, with 12 bases in between. Germline V gene data show CDR1 as MNHNY and CDR2 as SVGAGI (reference sequence). The CDR3 reads CASSYRDWCSPLHF. The DNA for the CDR3 is TGTGCCAGCAGTTATCGGGACTGGTGTTCACCCCTCCACTTT.